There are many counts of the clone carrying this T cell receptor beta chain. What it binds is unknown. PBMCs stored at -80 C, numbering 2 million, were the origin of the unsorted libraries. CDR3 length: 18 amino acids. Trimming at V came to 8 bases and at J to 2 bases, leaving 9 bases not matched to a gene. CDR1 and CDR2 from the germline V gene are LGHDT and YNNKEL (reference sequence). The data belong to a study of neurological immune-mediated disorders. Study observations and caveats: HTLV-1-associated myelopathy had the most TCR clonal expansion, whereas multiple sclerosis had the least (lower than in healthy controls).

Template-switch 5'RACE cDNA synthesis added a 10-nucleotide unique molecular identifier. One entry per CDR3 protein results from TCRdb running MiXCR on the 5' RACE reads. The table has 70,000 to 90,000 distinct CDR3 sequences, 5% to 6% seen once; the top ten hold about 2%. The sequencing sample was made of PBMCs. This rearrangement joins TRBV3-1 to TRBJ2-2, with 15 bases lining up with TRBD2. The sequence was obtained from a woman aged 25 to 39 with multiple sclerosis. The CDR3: CASEEPGLAGGNTGELFF. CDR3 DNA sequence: TGTGCCAGCGAGGAGCCGGGACTAGCGGGGGGTAACACCGGGGAGCTGTTTTTT.